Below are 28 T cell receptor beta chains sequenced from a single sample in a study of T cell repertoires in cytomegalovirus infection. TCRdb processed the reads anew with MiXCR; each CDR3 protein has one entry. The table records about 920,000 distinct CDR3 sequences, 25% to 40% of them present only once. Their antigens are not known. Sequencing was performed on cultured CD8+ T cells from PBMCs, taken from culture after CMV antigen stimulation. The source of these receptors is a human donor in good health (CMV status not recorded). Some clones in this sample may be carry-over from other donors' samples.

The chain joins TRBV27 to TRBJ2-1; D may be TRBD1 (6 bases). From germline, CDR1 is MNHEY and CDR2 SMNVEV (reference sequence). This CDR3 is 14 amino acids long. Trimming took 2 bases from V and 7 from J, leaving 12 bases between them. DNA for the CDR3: TGTGCCAGCAGTTTAGATACAGGGTGGAATGAGCAGTTCTTC. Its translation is CASSLDTGWNEQFF.

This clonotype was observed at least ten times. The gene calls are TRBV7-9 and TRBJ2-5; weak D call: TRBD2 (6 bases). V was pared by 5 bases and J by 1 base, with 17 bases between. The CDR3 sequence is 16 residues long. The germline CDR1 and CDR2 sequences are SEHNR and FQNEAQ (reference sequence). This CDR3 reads CASSNLVEGPQETQYF. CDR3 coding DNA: TGTGCCAGCAGCAACCTCGTGGAGGGGCCCCAAGAGACCCAGTACTTC.

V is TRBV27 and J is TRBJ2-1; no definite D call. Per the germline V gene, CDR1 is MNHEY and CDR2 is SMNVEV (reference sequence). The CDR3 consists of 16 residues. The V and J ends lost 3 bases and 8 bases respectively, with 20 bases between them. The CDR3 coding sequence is TGTGCCAGCAGTTTCCAGACCACCTCAGGTCCCGATGAGCAGTTCTTC. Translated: CASSFQTTSGPDEQFF.

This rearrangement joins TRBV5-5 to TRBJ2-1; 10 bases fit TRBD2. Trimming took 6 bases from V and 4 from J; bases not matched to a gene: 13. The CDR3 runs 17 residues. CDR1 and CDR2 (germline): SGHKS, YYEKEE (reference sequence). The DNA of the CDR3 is TGTGCCAGCAATGGTCAGGCCGGGACTAGCGTATACAATGAGCAGTTCTTC. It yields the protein CASNGQAGTSVYNEQFF.

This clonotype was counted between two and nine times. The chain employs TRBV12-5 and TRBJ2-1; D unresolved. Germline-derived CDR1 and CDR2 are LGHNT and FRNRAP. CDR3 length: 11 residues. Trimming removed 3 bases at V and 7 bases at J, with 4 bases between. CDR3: CASGFGNEQFF. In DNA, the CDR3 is TGTGCTAGTGGTTTCGGGAATGAGCAGTTCTTC.

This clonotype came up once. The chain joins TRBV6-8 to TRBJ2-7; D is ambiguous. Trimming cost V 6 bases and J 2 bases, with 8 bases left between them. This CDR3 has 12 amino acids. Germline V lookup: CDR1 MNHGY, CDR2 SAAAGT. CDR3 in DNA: TGTGCCAGCAGCTCGGCTCCCTACGAGCAGTACGTC. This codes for CASSSAPYEQYV.

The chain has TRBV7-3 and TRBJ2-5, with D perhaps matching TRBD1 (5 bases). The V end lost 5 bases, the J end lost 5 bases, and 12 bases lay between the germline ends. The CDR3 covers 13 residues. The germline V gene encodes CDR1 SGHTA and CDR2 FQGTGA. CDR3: CASSPQGRETQYF. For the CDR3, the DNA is TGTGCCAGCAGCCCCCAGGGAAGGGAGACCCAGTACTTC.

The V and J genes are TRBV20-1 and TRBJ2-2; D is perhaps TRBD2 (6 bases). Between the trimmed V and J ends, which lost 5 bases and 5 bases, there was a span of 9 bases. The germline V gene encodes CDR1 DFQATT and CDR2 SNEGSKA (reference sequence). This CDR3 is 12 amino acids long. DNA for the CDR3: TGCAGTGCTCGCGGGGAGACCGGGGAGCTGTTTTTT. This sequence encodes CSARGETGELFF.

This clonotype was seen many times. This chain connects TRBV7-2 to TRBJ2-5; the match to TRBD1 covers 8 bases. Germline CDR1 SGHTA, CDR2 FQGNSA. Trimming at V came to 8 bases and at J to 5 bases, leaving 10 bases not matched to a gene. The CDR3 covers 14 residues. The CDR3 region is CASGAGGGRETQYF. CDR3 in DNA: TGTGCCAGCGGAGCAGGGGGCGGCCGGGAGACCCAGTACTTC.

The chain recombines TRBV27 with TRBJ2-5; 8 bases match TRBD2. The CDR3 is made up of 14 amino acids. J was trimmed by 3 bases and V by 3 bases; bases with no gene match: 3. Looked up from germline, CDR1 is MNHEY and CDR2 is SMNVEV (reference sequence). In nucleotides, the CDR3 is TGTGCCAGCAGTTTTCTCGGGGGGGAAGAGACCCAGTACTTC. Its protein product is CASSFLGGEETQYF.

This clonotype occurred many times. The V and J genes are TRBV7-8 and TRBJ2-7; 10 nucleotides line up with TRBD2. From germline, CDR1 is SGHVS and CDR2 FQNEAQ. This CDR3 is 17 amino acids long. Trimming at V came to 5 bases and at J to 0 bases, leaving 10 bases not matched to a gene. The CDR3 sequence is CASSRSLAGGVSYEQYF. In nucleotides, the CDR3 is TGTGCCAGCAGCCGTTCCTTAGCGGGGGGCGTCTCCTACGAGCAGTACTTC.

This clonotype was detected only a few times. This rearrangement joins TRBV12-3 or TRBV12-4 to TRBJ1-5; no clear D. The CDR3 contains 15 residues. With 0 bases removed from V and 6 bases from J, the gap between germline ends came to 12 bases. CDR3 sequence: CASSLAPTGSQPQHF. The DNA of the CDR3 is TGTGCCAGCAGTTTAGCGCCCACGGGGAGTCAGCCCCAGCATTTT.

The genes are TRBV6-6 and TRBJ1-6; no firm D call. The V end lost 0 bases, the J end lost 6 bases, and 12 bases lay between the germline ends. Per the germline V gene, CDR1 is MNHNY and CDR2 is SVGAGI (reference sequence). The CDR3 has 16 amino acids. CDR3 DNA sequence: TGTGCCAGCAGTTACTCTCCAGGAATTGGTAATTCACCCCTCCACTTT. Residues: CASSYSPGIGNSPLHF.

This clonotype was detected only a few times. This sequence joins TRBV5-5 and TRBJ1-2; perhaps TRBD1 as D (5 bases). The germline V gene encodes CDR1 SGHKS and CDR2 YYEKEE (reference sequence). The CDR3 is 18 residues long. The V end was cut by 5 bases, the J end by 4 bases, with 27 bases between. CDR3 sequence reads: CASRGGGSSSSERYGYTF. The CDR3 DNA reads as TGTGCCAGCAGGGGGGGAGGTAGTAGTAGTTCTGAACGCTATGGCTACACCTTC.

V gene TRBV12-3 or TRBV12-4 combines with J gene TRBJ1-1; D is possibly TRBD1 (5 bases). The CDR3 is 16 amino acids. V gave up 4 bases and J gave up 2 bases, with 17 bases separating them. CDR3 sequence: CASSSRVGAGNTEAFF. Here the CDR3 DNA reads TGTGCCAGCAGTTCCCGGGTTGGGGCGGGAAACACTGAAGCTTTCTTT.

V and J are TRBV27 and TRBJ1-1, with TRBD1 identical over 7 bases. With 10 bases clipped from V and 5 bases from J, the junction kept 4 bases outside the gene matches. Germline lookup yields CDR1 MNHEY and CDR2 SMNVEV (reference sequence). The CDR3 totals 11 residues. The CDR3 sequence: CAITRGTEAFF. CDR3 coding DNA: TGTGCCATCACCAGGGGGACTGAAGCTTTCTTT.

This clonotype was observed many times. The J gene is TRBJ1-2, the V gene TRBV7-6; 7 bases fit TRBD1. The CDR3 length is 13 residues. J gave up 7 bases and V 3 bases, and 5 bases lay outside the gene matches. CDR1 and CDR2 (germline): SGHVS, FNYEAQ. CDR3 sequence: CASSFTTGSGYTF. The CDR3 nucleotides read TGTGCCAGCAGCTTCACGACAGGGAGTGGCTACACCTTC.

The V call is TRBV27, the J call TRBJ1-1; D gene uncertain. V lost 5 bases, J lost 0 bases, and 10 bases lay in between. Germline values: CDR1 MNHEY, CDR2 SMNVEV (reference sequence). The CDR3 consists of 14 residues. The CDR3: CASSAPGVNTEAFF. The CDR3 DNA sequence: TGTGCCAGCAGTGCCCCCGGGGTGAACACTGAAGCTTTCTTT.

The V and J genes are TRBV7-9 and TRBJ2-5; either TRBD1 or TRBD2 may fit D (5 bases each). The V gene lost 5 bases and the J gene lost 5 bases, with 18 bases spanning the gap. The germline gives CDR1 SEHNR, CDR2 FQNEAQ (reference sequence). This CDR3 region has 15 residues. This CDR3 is CASSPGSGTGETQYF. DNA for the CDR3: TGTGCCAGCAGCCCCGGCTCCGGGACCGGGGAGACCCAGTACTTC. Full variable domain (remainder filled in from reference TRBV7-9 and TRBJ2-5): DTGVSQNPRHKITKRGQNVTFRCDPISEHNRLYWYRQTLGQGPEFLTYFQNEAQLEKSRLLSDRFSAERPKGSFSTLEIQRTEQGDSAMYLCASSPGSGTGETQYFGPGTRLLVL.

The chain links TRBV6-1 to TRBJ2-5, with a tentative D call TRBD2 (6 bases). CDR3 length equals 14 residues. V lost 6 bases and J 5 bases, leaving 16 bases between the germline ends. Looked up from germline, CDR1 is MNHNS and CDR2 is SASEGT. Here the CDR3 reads CASRTGTHLETQYF. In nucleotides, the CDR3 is TGTGCCAGCAGAACCGGGACTCATCTGGAGACCCAGTACTTC.

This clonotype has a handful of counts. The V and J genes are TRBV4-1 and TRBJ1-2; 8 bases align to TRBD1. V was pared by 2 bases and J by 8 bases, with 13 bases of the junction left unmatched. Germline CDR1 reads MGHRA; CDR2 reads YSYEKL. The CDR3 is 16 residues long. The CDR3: CASSQRTPGQGKGYTF. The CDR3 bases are TGCGCCAGCAGCCAAAGGACCCCTGGACAGGGAAAGGGCTACACCTTC.

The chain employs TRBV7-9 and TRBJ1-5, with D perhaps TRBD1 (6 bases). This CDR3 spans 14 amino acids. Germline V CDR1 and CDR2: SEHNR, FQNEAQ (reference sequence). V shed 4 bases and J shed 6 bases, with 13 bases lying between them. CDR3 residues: CASSSGTSFQPQHF. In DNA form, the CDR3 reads TGTGCCAGCAGCTCCGGGACATCATTTCAGCCCCAGCATTTT.

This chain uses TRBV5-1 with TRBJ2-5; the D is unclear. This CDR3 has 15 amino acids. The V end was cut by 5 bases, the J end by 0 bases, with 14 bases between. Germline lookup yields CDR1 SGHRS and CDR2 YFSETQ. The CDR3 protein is CASRTEPTYQETQYF. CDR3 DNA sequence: TGCGCCAGCAGGACGGAGCCCACGTACCAAGAGACCCAGTACTTC.

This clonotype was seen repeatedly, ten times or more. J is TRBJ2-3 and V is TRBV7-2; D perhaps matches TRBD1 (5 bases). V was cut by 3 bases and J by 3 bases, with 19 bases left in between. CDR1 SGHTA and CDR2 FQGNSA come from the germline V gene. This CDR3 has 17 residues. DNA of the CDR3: TGTGCCAGCAGCTTTAGAGCGACAGTCGTTCCGACAGATACGCAGTATTTT. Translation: CASSFRATVVPTDTQYF.

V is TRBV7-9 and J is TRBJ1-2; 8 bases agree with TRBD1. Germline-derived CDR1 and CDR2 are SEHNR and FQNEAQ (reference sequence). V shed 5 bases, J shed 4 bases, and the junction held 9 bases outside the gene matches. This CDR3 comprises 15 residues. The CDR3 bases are TGTGCCAGCAGCAATAGACAGGGGACTACCTATGGCTACACCTTC. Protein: CASSNRQGTTYGYTF.

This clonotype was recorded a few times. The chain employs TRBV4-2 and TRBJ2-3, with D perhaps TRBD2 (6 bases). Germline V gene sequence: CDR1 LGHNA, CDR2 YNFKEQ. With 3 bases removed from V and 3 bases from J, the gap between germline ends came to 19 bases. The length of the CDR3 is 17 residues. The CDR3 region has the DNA TGTGCCAGCAGCCACCTTACGGTACTAGCAGAAACAGATACGCAGTATTTT. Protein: CASSHLTVLAETDTQYF.

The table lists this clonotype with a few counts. The CDR3 region is CASSLTGGANGYTF. CDR3 in DNA: TGTGCCAGCTCCCTTACAGGGGGCGCGAATGGCTACACCTTC. This chain links TRBV12-3 or TRBV12-4 with TRBJ1-2; 9 positions agree with TRBD1. The CDR3 length is 14 residues. The V and J ends lost 8 bases and 6 bases, in that order; junction bases with no gene match: 10.

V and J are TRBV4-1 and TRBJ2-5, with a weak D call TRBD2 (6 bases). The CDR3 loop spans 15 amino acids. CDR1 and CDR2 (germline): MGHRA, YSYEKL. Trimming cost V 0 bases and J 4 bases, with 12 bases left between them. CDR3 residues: CASSQEEGFLETQYF. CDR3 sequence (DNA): TGCGCCAGCAGCCAAGAGGAGGGGTTCTTAGAGACCCAGTACTTC.